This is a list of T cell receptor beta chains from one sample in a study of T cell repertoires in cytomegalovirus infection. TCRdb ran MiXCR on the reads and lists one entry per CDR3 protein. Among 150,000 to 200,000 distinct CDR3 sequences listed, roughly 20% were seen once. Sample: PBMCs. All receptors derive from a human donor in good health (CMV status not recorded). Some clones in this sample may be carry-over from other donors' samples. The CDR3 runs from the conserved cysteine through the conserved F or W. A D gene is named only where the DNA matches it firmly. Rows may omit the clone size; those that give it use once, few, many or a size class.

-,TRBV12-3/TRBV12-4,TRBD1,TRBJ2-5,CASSLAGAGGETQYF,TGTGCCAGCAGTTTAGCGGGGGCAGGGGGAGAGACCCAGTACTTC
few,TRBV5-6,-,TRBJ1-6,CASSLRQGNSPLHF,TGTGCCAGCAGCTTGAGGCAGGGGAATTCACCCCTCCACTTT
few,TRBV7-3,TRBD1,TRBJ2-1,CASSLTTGASGEQFF,TGTGCCAGCAGCTTAACGACAGGGGCGAGCGGGGAGCAGTTCTTC
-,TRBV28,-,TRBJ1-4,CASSFRAGLREKLFF,TGTGCCAGCAGTTTTCGTGCCGGACTTCGGGAAAAACTGTTTTTT
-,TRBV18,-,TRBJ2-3,CASSSERVTDTQYF,TGTGCCAGCTCGTCGGAAAGGGTTACAGATACGCAGTATTTT
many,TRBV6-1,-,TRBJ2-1,CASSEGVARYNEQFF,TGTGCCAGCAGTGAGGGGGTTGCCCGCTACAATGAGCAGTTCTTC
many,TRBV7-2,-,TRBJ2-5,CASTSSRAQYF,TGTGCCAGCACCTCAAGTAGGGCCCAGTACTTC
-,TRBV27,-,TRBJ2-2,CASSPTRGVNTGELFF,TGTGCCAGCAGCCCTACGAGGGGGGTCAACACCGGGGAGCTGTTTTTT
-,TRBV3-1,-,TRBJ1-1,CASSQAGANTEAFF,TGTGCCAGCAGCCAAGCTGGGGCGAACACTGAAGCTTTCTTT
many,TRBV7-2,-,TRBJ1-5,CASSLPLVGRDLENQPQHF,TGTGCCAGCAGCTTACCGCTCGTGGGGCGCGACTTGGAAAATCAGCCCCAGCATTTT
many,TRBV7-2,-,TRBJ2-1,CASSSPYNEQFF,TGTGCCAGCAGCTCCCCCTACAATGAGCAGTTCTTC
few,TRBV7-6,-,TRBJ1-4,CASSPGTREKLFF,TGTGCCAGCAGCCCCGGGACGAGAGAAAAACTGTTTTTT
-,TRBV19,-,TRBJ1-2,CASRAETGTLNYGYTF,TGTGCCAGTAGGGCCGAAACGGGGACGTTAAACTATGGCTACACCTTC
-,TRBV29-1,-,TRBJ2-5,CSVGRGGSETQYF,TGCAGCGTGGGGAGAGGGGGATCGGAGACCCAGTACTTC
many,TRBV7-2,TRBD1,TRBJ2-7,CASSLQGELNYEQYF,TGTGCCAGCAGCCTACAGGGGGAATTAAACTACGAGCAGTACTTC
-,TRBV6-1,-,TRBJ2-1,CAGSKRVTSYNEQFF,TGTGCCGGCAGTAAGCGGGTAACCTCCTACAATGAGCAGTTCTTC
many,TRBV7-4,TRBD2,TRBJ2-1,CASSLCRGGVGWKREQFF,TGTGCCAGCAGCTTATGCCGGGGAGGGGTGGGATGGAAGAGGGAGCAGTTCTTC
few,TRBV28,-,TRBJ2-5,CASSSPLLQETQYF,TGTGCCAGCAGTTCCCCCCTGCTCCAAGAGACCCAGTACTTC
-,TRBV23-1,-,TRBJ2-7,CASSQFGPDPPTSSSYEQYF,TGCGCCAGCAGTCAATTCGGACCCGACCCACCAACATCGAGCTCCTACGAGCAGTACTTC
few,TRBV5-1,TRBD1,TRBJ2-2,CASRPGQGDTGELFF,TGCGCCAGCAGACCAGGACAGGGGGACACCGGGGAGCTGTTTTTT